This paragraph covers one T cell receptor beta chain sequence. This sample was included in a study of OX40 agonist ivuxolimab in advanced cancers. Study as a whole: Earlier treatment with anti-PD-1, anti-PD-L1 or anti-CTLA-4 was permitted, and roughly 40% had received some.

With V trimmed by 4 bases and J by 3 bases, 12 bases remained unmatched. Germline V gene data show CDR1 as SGHRS and CDR2 as YFSETQ. The CDR3 consists of 16 residues. Method: immunoSEQ multiplex PCR; TCRdb's copy keeps in-frame clones and lacks some. The table includes around 72,000 clones, approximately 78% detected once. This chain joins TRBV5-1 and TRBJ2-5; 7 bases are a match to TRBD2. The source was CD4+ or CD8+ T cells sorted from blood, collected in a trial of the OX40 agonist ivuxolimab. The receptor's source is an adult with an advanced solid tumor such as melanoma, head and neck, liver or kidney cancer. The CDR3 spells CASSPGAGGSKETQYF. CDR3 nucleotides: TGCGCCAGCAGCCCCGGGGCGGGCGGGAGTAAAGAGACCCAGTACTTC. Full variable domain (missing parts from reference TRBV5-1 and TRBJ2-5): KAGVTQTPRYLIKTRGQQVTLSCSPISGHRSVSWYQQTPGQGLQFLFEYFSETQRNKGNFPGRFSGRQFSNSRSEMNVSTLELGDSALYLCASSPGAGGSKETQYFGPGTRLLVL.